The subject of this entry is one T cell receptor (beta chain). The entry originates in a study of blood T cell repertoires in COVID-19. Study details: T cells, B-cell-depleted T cells, or PBMCs provided the cDNA or gDNA that served as material.

The V segment lost 7 bases and the J segment 4 bases; nucleotides outside the gene matches: 9. CDR1 is SNHLY, CDR2 FYNNEI, per germline. The CDR3 is 14 residues long. As processed by the authors: Amplification with reference gene primers provided the estimates of nucleated cell counts. Libraries were prepared by immunoSEQ multiplex PCR; TCRdb keeps only in-frame clonotypes and omits some of them. Clonal size and the V and J genes are those of that table, whereas D and trimming came from the DNA. Of around 220,000 clones listed, approximately 81% are singletons. V gene TRBV2 combines with J gene TRBJ1-2, with TRBD1 matching 7 bases. Specimen: peripheral blood. The TCR comes from a woman aged 80 or over with acute or convalescent COVID-19. This CDR3 reads CASTLTGSGYGYTF. For the CDR3, the DNA is TGTGCCAGCACTCTGACAGGGAGTGGCTATGGCTACACCTTC. The whole variable domain, remainder taken from reference TRBV2 and TRBJ1-2, is EPEVTQTPSHQVTQMGQEVILRCVPISNHLYFYWYRQILGQKVEFLVSFYNNEISEKSEIFDDQFSVERPDGSNFTLKIRSTKLEDSAMYFCASTLTGSGYGYTFGSGTRLTVV.